This T cell receptor beta chain was obtained from a study of CD8 T cells in ankylosing spondylitis. Study-wide points: Seven to nine highly homologous variants made up a TCR beta motif that seemed to typify ankylosing spondylitis blood.

In TCRdb, the 5' RACE reads were re-called with MiXCR into one record per CDR3 protein. The sample carries under 250,000 distinct CDR3 sequences, 5.5% to 7.5% recorded once. V dropped 5 bases and J dropped 1 base, with 15 bases sitting between them. Germline values: CDR1 SEHNR, CDR2 FQNEAQ (reference sequence). The CDR3 has 16 residues. This clonotype was counted ten times or more. Antigen: not known. The sequenced material came from blood, either unsorted or a sorted T cell fraction (not recorded which). This clonotype was sampled from a male donor with ankylosing spondylitis. This chain uses TRBV7-9 with TRBJ2-4; no definite D call. The DNA for the CDR3 is TGTGCCAGCAGCCGCCCAGCGCTGAAGGCCAAAAACATTCAGTACTTC. Residues: CASSRPALKAKNIQYF.